At least ten counts were recorded for the clone carrying this T cell receptor (beta chain). Its specificity is unknown. This sample is part of a study of T cells in Graves' hyperthyroidism and ophthalmopathy. Study-wide context: Before treatment of any kind, peripheral blood was taken at initial diagnosis. General study findings and limits: Most expanded thyroid clonotypes above 0.001 recurred in blood.

Absence of ophthalmopathy progression within 18 months defined stable Graves' hyperthyroidism. It was around 10 ml of fresh peripheral blood that supplied the PBMCs. Template material for amplifying TCR beta CDR3 regions consisted of RNA transcripts. The HTBI set primed first-round TCR CDR3 RT-PCR. TCRdb itself ran the multiplex PCR reads through MiXCR, one entry per CDR3 protein. The table lists under 400,000 distinct CDR3 sequences, 15% to 20% of them singletons, with about 49% in the top ten. This TCR came from a woman aged 50 to 60 with Graves' hyperthyroidism. Sample: blood.

The CDR3 DNA is TGTGCCAGCAGTTCCACTAGCGGGGAGATCCAAGAGACCCAGTACTTC. It specifies CASSSTSGEIQETQYF. This chain joins TRBV28 and TRBJ2-5, with TRBD2 identical over 10 bases. CDR1 MDHEN and CDR2 SYDVKM come from the germline V gene. This CDR3 spans 16 amino acids. V lost 4 bases to trimming and J lost 1 base; unmatched junction nucleotides: 6.